This TCR beta chain came from a study of CD8 T cells in ankylosing spondylitis. Study conclusions and caveats: A TCR beta motif of about 8 highly homologous variants seemed to mark ankylosing spondylitis blood. The authors reported significant enrichment of disease-linked clones in matched ankylosing spondylitis synovial fluid. Disease-linked clones displayed a CD8+ phenotype and appeared relatively rarely in peripheral blood.

For TCR beta, libraries came from quantitative 5'-RACE with molecular barcodes. TCRdb reprocessed the 5' RACE reads via MiXCR and lists one record per CDR3 protein. The data hold about 540,000 distinct CDR3 sequences, with roughly 12% observed a single time. For this clonotype: The antigen is unknown.

V lost 4 bases to trimming and J lost 3 bases, with 18 bases between them. The CDR3 consists of 17 residues. Germline V gene lookup returns CDR1 SGHDN and CDR2 FVKESK. The source is a male donor with ankylosing spondylitis. The sequenced material came from blood, either unsorted or a sorted T cell fraction (not recorded which). V and J are TRBV14 and TRBJ2-2; TRBD2 might be the D (7 bases). The CDR3 protein is CASSPGTGGWYTGELFF. The CDR3 coding sequence is TGTGCCAGCAGCCCTGGGACGGGGGGCTGGTACACCGGGGAGCTGTTTTTT.